The 11 T cell receptor beta chains below all came from one sample that was sequenced in a study of shared clonotypes between healthy human individuals. The table came from immunoSEQ multiplex PCR; TCRdb's copy has only in-frame clones and leaves some out. The profile shows about 1.1 million clones, 70% to 85% of them singletons. Sequencing was done on a sample of memory CD4+ T cells from PBMCs. Subset meaning: CD45RA-negative fraction. The receptors originated from a man aged 18 to 30 in good health. Some clones in this sample may be carry-over from other donors' samples.

The sample holds a few counts of this clone. The rearrangement uses TRBV10-3 and TRBJ2-3; TRBD2 matches at 7 bases. After removal of 0 bases from V and 4 bases from J, the junction contained 4 bases not matched to a gene. This CDR3 spans 15 amino acids. Germline loops: CDR1 ENHRY, CDR2 SYGVKD. The CDR3 reads CAISESRGSADTQYF. Here the CDR3 DNA reads TGTGCCATCAGTGAGTCGCGGGGGTCGGCAGATACGCAGTATTTT.

The genes are TRBV30 and TRBJ2-5; D tentatively fits TRBD1 or TRBD2 (5 bases each). V was clipped by 3 bases and J by 0 bases, with 5 bases between them. The length of the CDR3 is 12 residues. Germline CDR1 GTSNPN, CDR2 SVGIG (reference sequence). CDR3: CAWRGDQETQYF. The CDR3 nucleotides are TGTGCCTGGAGGGGGGACCAAGAGACCCAGTACTTC.

The chain recombines TRBV19 with TRBJ2-5; D call uncertain. Trimming removed 3 bases at V and 1 base at J, with 9 bases between. The CDR3 sequence is 14 residues long. CDR1 is LNHDA, CDR2 SQIVND, per germline (reference sequence). CDR3 region: CASSIAATQETQYF. The DNA for the CDR3 is TGTGCCAGTAGTATTGCGGCGACCCAAGAGACCCAGTACTTC.

The chain carries TRBV27 and TRBJ2-1, with a weak D call TRBD2 (10 bases). Trimming took off 5 bases at V and 12 bases at J, with 29 bases between the two ends. There are 17 residues in the CDR3. Germline V gene data show CDR1 as MNHEY and CDR2 as SMNVEV (reference sequence). The chain's CDR3 is CASSPDRGTSGMKVQFF. The CDR3 DNA is TGTGCCAGCAGTCCGGACAGGGGTACTAGCGGGATGAAGGTGCAGTTCTTC.

This clone was counted between two and nine times. J is TRBJ1-5 and V is TRBV19; no clear D gene. The CDR3 is 13 amino acids. Trimming cost V 3 bases and J 7 bases, with 10 bases left between them. Germline CDR1 LNHDA, CDR2 SQIVND (reference sequence). The CDR3 DNA sequence: TGTGCCAGTAGTATGAGGGTGAAGCAGCCCCAGCATTTT. Translation: CASSMRVKQPQHF.

The chain employs TRBV7-2 and TRBJ2-3, with 7 bases identical to TRBD2. This CDR3 contains 16 residues. With V trimmed by 0 bases and J by 1 base, 4 bases remained unmatched. The germline gives CDR1 SGHTA, CDR2 FQGNSA. The CDR3 region has the DNA TGTGCCAGCAGCTTAGCGAACGCGGGGGGCACAGATACGCAGTATTTT. Translation gives CASSLANAGGTDTQYF.

The CDR3 DNA reads TGTGCCAGCAGACTCGGGACTGACTCCTACAATGAGCAGTTCTTC. Amino acid sequence: CASRLGTDSYNEQFF. This chain connects TRBV6-6 to TRBJ2-1, with D maybe TRBD2 (6 bases). The CDR3 loop spans 15 amino acids. Trimming shortened V by 6 bases and J by 0 bases, and 12 bases separated the two germline ends. CDR1 MNHNY and CDR2 SVGAGI come from the germline V gene (reference sequence).

The rearrangement joins TRBV6-5 to TRBJ2-7; D is perhaps TRBD2 (6 bases). The CDR3 loop spans 15 amino acids. The V end was cut by 0 bases, the J end by 5 bases, with 14 bases between. Germline V CDR1 and CDR2: MNHEY, SVGAGI. The CDR3 is CASSYSTGRRNEQYF. The CDR3 DNA follows: TGTGCCAGCAGTTACTCGACCGGGAGAAGGAACGAGCAGTACTTC.

A remark on this clone: Sequence at one end of the junction differs from germline and may be a read error. The genes are TRBV2 and TRBJ1-2, with 10 bases fitting TRBD1. Per germline, CDR1 SNHLY and CDR2 FYNNEI. CDR3 size: 17 residues. This CDR3 is CASSGPPGQGMGDGHTF. The CDR3 bases are TGTGCCAGCAGTGGACCTCCGGGACAGGGGATGGGCGATGGCCACACCTTC.

The chain joins TRBV6-1 to TRBJ2-2, with 9 positions matching TRBD2. The ends lost 8 bases at V and 5 bases at J; junction bases unmatched: 3. The CDR3 sequence is 13 residues long. Germline CDR1 MNHNS, CDR2 SASEGT. CDR3 nucleotides: TGTGCCAGCGTTAGCGGGAGAACCGGGGAGCTGTTTTTT. As protein: CASVSGRTGELFF.

The chain combines TRBV27 with TRBJ1-2, with a weak D call TRBD1 (6 bases). Germline V gene data show CDR1 as MNHEY and CDR2 as SMNVEV (reference sequence). The V and J ends lost 2 bases and 4 bases respectively, with 11 bases between them. CDR3 length: 14 amino acids. The CDR3 is CASSLDGQFYGYTF. In DNA form, the CDR3 reads TGTGCCAGCAGTTTAGATGGACAGTTCTATGGCTACACCTTC.